This TCR beta chain was obtained from a study of T cells after posttransplantation cyclophosphamide. Study-level findings and limits: Later post-transplant blood repertoires were often dominated by donor CD8+ memory clones.

Cells defined as naive were viable CD3+CD4+ or CD3+CD8+ and CCR7+CD45RA+CD45RO-CD95-CD27+CD28+. On the day of bone marrow donation, the related graft donor provided peripheral blood. V was shortened by 0 bases and J by 5 bases, with 13 bases between the two germline ends. CDR3 length equals 15 residues. Looked up from germline, CDR1 is SGHRS and CDR2 is YFSETQ. Repertoires were generated with immunoSEQ multiplex PCR, while TCRdb's copy carries only in-frame clones and drops some. Altogether approximately 23,000 clones are present, approximately 97% being singletons, with the ten largest covering around 0.15%. Comment on this clone: Its antigen is undetermined.

This TCR derives from a man in his forties or fifties in good health, CMV-negative, and a related stem cell transplant donor. The chain couples TRBV5-1 to TRBJ2-3; TRBD2 is a possible D gene (5 bases). Sequencing input: naive CD4+ T cells sorted from PBMCs. CDR3: CASSLAPDLRDTQYF. The CDR3 region has the DNA TGCGCCAGCAGCTTGGCACCGGACTTACGAGATACGCAGTATTTT.